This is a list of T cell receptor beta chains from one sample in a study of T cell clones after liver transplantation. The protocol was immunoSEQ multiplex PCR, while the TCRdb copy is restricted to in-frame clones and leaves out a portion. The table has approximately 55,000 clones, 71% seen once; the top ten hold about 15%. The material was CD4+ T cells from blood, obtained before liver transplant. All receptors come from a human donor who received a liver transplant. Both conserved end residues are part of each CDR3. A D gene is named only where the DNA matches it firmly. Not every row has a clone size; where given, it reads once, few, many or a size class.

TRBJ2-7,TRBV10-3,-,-,TGTGCCATCTCGAGGGAAGGCACCTACGAGCAGTACTTC,CAISREGTYEQYF
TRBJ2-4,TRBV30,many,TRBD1,TGTGCCTGGAGTCCAGGGGGCTCCAAAAACATTCAGTACTTC,CAWSPGGSKNIQYF
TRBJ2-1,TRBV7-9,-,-,TGTGCCAGCAGCCTACCGCCCGTCAATGAGCAGTTCTTC,CASSLPPVNEQFF
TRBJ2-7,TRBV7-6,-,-,TGTGCCAGCAGCTCTACAGGGGGGGGTTTGGAGCAGTACTTC,CASSSTGGGLEQYF
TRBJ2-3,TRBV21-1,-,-,TGTGCCCCCTCCAGAGGACAGGGTGCAGATACGCAGTATTTT,CAPSRGQGADTQYF
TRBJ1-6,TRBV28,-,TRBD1,TGTGCCAGCAGTTCGGGGACAGGGTATTCACCCCTCCACTTT,CASSSGTGYSPLHF
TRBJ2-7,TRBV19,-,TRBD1,TGTGCCAGTAGTCCCCTTCTGACAGGGGCGGACGAGCAGTACTTC,CASSPLLTGADEQYF
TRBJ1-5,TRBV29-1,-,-,TGCAGCGTTGAAATAGGGGGTGGGGTCTCATTT,CSVEIGGGVSF
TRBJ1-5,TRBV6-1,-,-,TGTGCCAGCAAGGGGGATCAGCCCCAGCATTTT,CASKGDQPQHF
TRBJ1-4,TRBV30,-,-,TGTGCCTGGGGGACCCAGTCGGGGGCTAATGAAAAACTGTTTTTT,CAWGTQSGANEKLFF
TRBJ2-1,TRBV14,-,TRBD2,TGTGCCAGCAGCCTAGCGGGGGGCCACAATGAGCAGTTCTTC,CASSLAGGHNEQFF
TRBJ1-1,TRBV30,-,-,TGTGCCTGGAGCCCCGCCGGGACATTGGGAGCTTTCTTT,CAWSPAGTLGAFF
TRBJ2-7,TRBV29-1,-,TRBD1,TGCAGCGCACAAGACAGGGGAGCTTACGAGCAGTACTTC,CSAQDRGAYEQYF
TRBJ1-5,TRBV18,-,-,TGTGCCAGCTCACCATCTGGACAGAATCAGCCCCAGCATTTT,CASSPSGQNQPQHF
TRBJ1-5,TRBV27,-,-,TGTGCCAGCAGTCCAGGGATAGGGCCTAATCAGCCCCAGCATTTT,CASSPGIGPNQPQHF
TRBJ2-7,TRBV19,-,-,TGTGCCAGTAGTAAAAGAAAGGGAGTTTCCCGCTACGAGCAGTACTTC,CASSKRKGVSRYEQYF
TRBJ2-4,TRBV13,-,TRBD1,TGTGCCAGCAGCTCCTCCGGGACAGGGGGAATCATTCAGTACTTC,CASSSSGTGGIIQYF
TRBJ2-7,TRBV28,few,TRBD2,TGTGCCAGCAGTTTATGGGCGGGGGGGCTCAAGAACGAGCAGTACTTC,CASSLWAGGLKNEQYF